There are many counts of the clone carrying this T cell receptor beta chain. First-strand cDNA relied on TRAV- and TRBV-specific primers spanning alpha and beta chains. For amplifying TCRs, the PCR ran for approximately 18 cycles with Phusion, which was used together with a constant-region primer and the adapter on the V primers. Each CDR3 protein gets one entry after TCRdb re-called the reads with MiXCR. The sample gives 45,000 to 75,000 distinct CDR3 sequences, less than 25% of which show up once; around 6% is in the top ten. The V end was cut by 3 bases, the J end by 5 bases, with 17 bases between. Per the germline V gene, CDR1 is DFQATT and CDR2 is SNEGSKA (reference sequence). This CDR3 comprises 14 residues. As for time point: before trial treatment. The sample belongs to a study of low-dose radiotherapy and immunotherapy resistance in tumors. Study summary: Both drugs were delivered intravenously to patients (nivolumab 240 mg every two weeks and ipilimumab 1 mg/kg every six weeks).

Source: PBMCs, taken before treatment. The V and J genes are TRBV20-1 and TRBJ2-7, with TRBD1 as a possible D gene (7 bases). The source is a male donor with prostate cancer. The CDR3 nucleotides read TGCAGTGCTAGTTGGGCAGGGGGGTCAAACGAGCAGTACTTC. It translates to CSASWAGGSNEQYF.